One TCR beta chain is described in this entry. Its cognate antigen is unknown. CDR3 size: 15 residues. With 6 bases clipped from V and 4 bases from J, the junction kept 13 bases outside the gene matches. Germline loops: CDR1 SQVTM, CDR2 ANQGSEA. These data are taken from a study of B cell selection in AIRE deficiency. General observations from the study: Of 3,000 to 4,500 shared Treg TCRbeta sequences, 30% to 40% were healthy-only, around 10% patient-only. Approximately 29% of healthy-shared Treg sequences were found among patient Tconv cells.

In the authors' workflow: Patients' Tregs yielded roughly 5x10^4 distinct TCRbeta sequences; donors' around 100,000. Profiled with immunoSEQ multiplex PCR; TCRdb holds only in-frame clones, not every one. The V and J calls and clone size were taken over from that table, and D and trimming were inferred from the DNA. The profile covers tens of thousands of clones, with approximately 91% appearing a single time and more than 1.3% taken by the ten largest. Regulatory T cells were sorted as CD4+CD25hiCD127low/negative. This TCR was sampled from a human donor in good health. The chain combines TRBV29-1 with TRBJ1-1; 8 bases are shared with TRBD1. Material: CD4+CD25+ Tregs sorted from PBMCs. The CDR3 is CSVLGQANWGTEAFF. Here the CDR3 DNA reads TGCAGCGTCCTGGGACAGGCTAATTGGGGCACTGAAGCTTTCTTT.